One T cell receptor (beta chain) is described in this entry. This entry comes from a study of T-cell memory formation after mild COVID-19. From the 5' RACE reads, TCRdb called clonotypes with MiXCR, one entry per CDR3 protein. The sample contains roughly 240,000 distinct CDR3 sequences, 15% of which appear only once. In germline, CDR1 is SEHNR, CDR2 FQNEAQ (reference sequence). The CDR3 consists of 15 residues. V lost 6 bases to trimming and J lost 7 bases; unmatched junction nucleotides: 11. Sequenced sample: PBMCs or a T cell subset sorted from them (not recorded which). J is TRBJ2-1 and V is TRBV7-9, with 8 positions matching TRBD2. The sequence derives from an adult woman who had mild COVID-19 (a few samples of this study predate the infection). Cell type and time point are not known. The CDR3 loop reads CASSDILLAENEQFF. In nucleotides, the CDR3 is TGTGCCAGCAGTGATATCCTACTAGCGGAGAATGAGCAGTTCTTC.